The sequence of this T cell receptor beta chain was determined in a study of T cell repertoires in cytomegalovirus infection (dated by TCRdb to about 2019). Turning to the overall study: The peptide stimulations were aimed at well-studied HLA-B-restricted epitopes as well as recently identified HLA-C-restricted CMV epitopes, whose presentation resists viral immunomodulation. The HLA type of each donor mattered for the analysis, because public TCR beta signatures pointed to carriage of CMV infection along with the matching HLA type. Paper-wide results and their limitations: In the ex vivo response, HLA-C-restricted CMV-specific TCR beta clonotypes were dominant, and in two of eight donors the single most frequent clonotype came from this HLA-C-restricted group. Cumulative frequency of public TCR beta family members discriminated carriers of CMV infection plus the relevant HLA type in this cohort and an independent approximately 340-donor cohort.

The treatment or condition label corresponds to: in vitro stimulation with specific CMV peptide epitopes to enrich CMV-specific T cells. The instrument was an Illumina HiSeq 1500. Clones were called with MiXCR by TCRdb after fastp trimmed the public reads at Q25, and only in-frame beta chains were retained. All rows with the same CDR3 protein become a single entry with the most common DNA and genes. Here the sample has 100,000 or so distinct CDR3 sequences; 29% occur a single time. Roughly 70% of the sample is in the top ten clones. The CDR3 spans 16 residues, from the cysteine through the phenylalanine. CDR3 DNA is the only sequence kept; it has 48 bases, read in frame from the first base. CDR1 is given as SGHKS and CDR2 as YYEKEE, both from the germline V gene (reference sequence). V lost 0 bases and J lost 6 bases; the stretch between them is 13 bases long. Concerning this clonotype: Its target antigen remains unknown. No quality values exist for individual bases; no much larger clone is one base distant.

The chain is made from TRBV5-5 and TRBJ1-6; TRBD1 is possibly the D segment (5 matching bases). This specimen consisted of CD8+ T cells from cultured PBMCs, obtained from culture after CMV antigen stimulation. The TCR was taken from a human donor in good health (CMV status not recorded). Some clones in this sample may be carry-over from other donors' samples. The CDR3 protein sequence reads: CASSLGSQGINSPLHF. The nucleotides are TGTGCCAGCAGCTTGGGTTCCCAGGGAATTAATTCACCCCTCCACTTT. Full variable domain (CDR3 extended with the reference TRBV5-5 and TRBJ1-6 proteins): DAGVTQSPTHLIKTRGQQVTLRCSPISGHKSVSWYQQVLGQGPQFIFQYYEKEERGRGNFPDRFSARQFPNYSSELNVNALLLGDSALYLCASSLGSQGINSPLHFGNGTRLTVT.